One sample yielded the 25 T cell receptor beta chains listed below, sequenced in a study of T cell clonality in common variable immunodeficiency (dated by TCRdb to between 2014 and 2017). The receptor library was made with the immunoSEQ multiplex PCR assay. This immuneACCESS table, as held by TCRdb, lists in-frame sequences with V and J called but not all clones. Of the missing ones, under half trace to an unresolved V gene in checked studies; the others have no known cause. This sample has tens of thousands of clones, none of them a singleton. Of the sample, 1.7% falls within the top ten clones. Material for sequencing was peripheral blood mononuclear cells. The receptors shown here come from a person aged 18-70 years in good health.

This clone has more than one count but fewer than ten. Read coverage stops 3 residues before the CDR3 terminus; the germline J gene supplies the remainder. This chain links TRBV7-9 with TRBJ1-2; 7 nucleotides agree with TRBD1. The CDR3 is 15 amino acids. Germline V gives CDR1 SEHNR, CDR2 FQNEAQ (reference sequence). V lost 0 bases, J lost 3 bases, and 4 bases stayed unmatched. Partial CDR3 DNA: TGTGCCAGCAGCTTAGCGGCAGGGGGTCACTATGGC. It encodes CASSLAAGGHYG. The whole CDR3 sequence is CASSLAAGGHYGYTF.

This clone was counted at least ten times. The CDR3 loop reads CASGLPDRVQANYGYTF. The CDR3 bases that were read are TGTGCTAGTGGTTTGCCTGACAGGGTACAAGCTAACTATGGC. The chain is built from TRBV12-5 and TRBJ1-2; 7 bases are shared with TRBD1. The read ends 3 residues early relative to the CDR3; the germline J gene fills the gap. Germline V gene lookup returns CDR1 LGHNT and CDR2 FRNRAP. The CDR3 covers 17 residues. Trimming cost V 2 bases and J 0 bases; bases outside gene matches: 9.

This clone was seen a handful of times. Coverage ceases 3 residues before the CDR3 finishes, and the germline J gene fills in the end. The chain employs TRBV7-9 and TRBJ2-2, with a possible D match to TRBD2 (6 bases). The germline V gene has CDR1 SEHNR and CDR2 FQNEAQ (reference sequence). The CDR3 runs to 12 residues. The sequenced CDR3 bases are TGTGCCAGCAGCTTCGGGGGACTTGAG. This gives the protein CASSFGGLE. The whole CDR3 is CASSFGGLELFF.

This clone was detected ten times or more. An end of the junction differs from the germline gene, which may be a read error. The CDR3 end is not reached by the read, which stops 3 residues before it; the germline J gene fills it in. This rearrangement joins TRBV3-1 (or the pseudogene TRBV3-2) to TRBJ2-3, with a possible D match to TRBD2 (5 bases). CDR1 and CDR2 (germline): LGHDT, YNNKEL (reference sequence). This CDR3 contains 13 residues. The part of the CDR3 DNA that was read is TGTGCCAGCAGCCATCTTCTAGCAGAAACG. Amino acids: CASSHLLAET. The CDR3 reads in full as CASSHLLAETQYF.

This clone was observed many times. The read ends 3 residues early relative to the CDR3; the germline J gene fills the gap. The rearrangement uses TRBV20-1 and TRBJ2-3; 7 bases are a match to TRBD2. Trimming cost V 5 bases and J 3 bases; bases outside gene matches: 8. This CDR3 is 14 amino acids long. CDR1 DFQATT and CDR2 SNEGSKA come from the germline V gene (reference sequence). CDR3 DNA (partial): TGCAGTGCTTCGGCGGGAGTTTATACAGATACG. Protein sequence: CSASAGVYTDT. The full CDR3 protein is CSASAGVYTDTQYF.

In this sample, this clone turned up many times. The CDR3 end falls 3 residues outside the read, so it is completed with the germline J gene. V usage is TRBV2 and J usage is TRBJ1-2; 9 bases map to TRBD1. Per the germline V gene, CDR1 is SNHLY and CDR2 is FYNNEI. There are 13 residues in the CDR3. The DNA read from the CDR3 is TGTGCCACCTGGGGGACAGGGCCTTGGGGC. As protein: CATWGTGPWG. The full CDR3 sequence reads CATWGTGPWGYTF. Based on the CDR3 plus reference TRBV2 and TRBJ1-2, the full variable domain is EPEVTQTPSHQVTQMGQEVILRCVPISNHLYFYWYRQILGQKVEFLVSFYNNEISEKSEIFDDQFSVERPDGSNFTLKIRSTKLEDSAMYFCATWGTGPWGYTFGSGTRLTVV.

Note on this clone: Read coverage stops 3 residues before the CDR3 terminus; the germline J gene supplies the remainder. The rearrangement uses TRBV13 and TRBJ1-3; 7 nucleotides match TRBD1. CDR1 and CDR2 (germline): PRHDT, FYEKMQ (reference sequence). The CDR3 totals 16 residues. Trimming removed 4 bases from V and 0 bases from J; junction bases left unmatched: 6. Incomplete CDR3 DNA: TGTGCCAGCAGCTCATACAGGGGAAGCTCTGGAAACACC. Translation: CASSSYRGSSGNT. The whole CDR3 sequence reads CASSSYRGSSGNTIYF.

This clone was seen many times. The read gets to within 3 residues of the CDR3 end, and the germline J gene fills in the rest. V is TRBV30 and J is TRBJ2-5, with 10 bases identical to TRBD2. V lost 3 bases, J lost 5 bases, and 9 bases stayed unmatched. Germline V gives CDR1 GTSNPN, CDR2 SVGIG (reference sequence). The CDR3 covers 15 residues. CDR3 bases read: TGTGCCTGGAGCGAATCTAGCGGGAGAGGGGAGACC. It is translated as CAWSESSGRGET. The CDR3 reads in full as CAWSESSGRGETQYF.

This clone was seen ten or more times. Coverage ceases 3 residues before the CDR3 finishes, and the germline J gene fills in the end. The genes are TRBV29-1 and TRBJ1-1; D is undetermined. Trimming cost V 2 bases and J 1 base, with 8 bases left between them. CDR1 is SQVTM and CDR2 is ANQGSEA in the germline V gene. This CDR3 spans 13 amino acids. The CDR3 region is CSVELQKNTEAFF. The part of the CDR3 DNA that was read is TGCAGCGTTGAACTTCAGAAGAACACTGAA.

This clone was seen many times. The sequenced fragment ends 3 residues before the CDR3 boundary, so the rest is inferred from the germline J gene. The gene calls are TRBV24-1 and TRBJ2-5; D remains ambiguous. CDR1 KGHDR and CDR2 SFDVKD come from the germline V gene. V was cut by 3 bases and J by 2 bases, with 6 bases left in between. The CDR3 consists of 13 residues. CDR3 loop: CATSDPLQETQYF. The sequenced CDR3 bases are TGTGCCACCAGTGATCCCTTACAAGAGACC.

This clone came up a few times. With the read ending 3 residues before the CDR3 end, the germline J gene is used to fill in that end. The chain couples TRBV5-1 to TRBJ2-5; TRBD2 aligns across 11 bases. The CDR3 spans 17 residues. Germline V gene data show CDR1 as SGHRS and CDR2 as YFSETQ. J gave up 2 bases and V 0 bases, and 6 bases lay outside the gene matches. Partial CDR3 DNA: TGCGCCAGCAGCTTGGGAGGCGTAGCGGGGGGGCAAGAGACC. This encodes CASSLGGVAGGQET. The whole CDR3 sequence is CASSLGGVAGGQETQYF.

This clone occurred many times. Read sequence stops 3 residues before the CDR3 end, and the germline J gene provides the missing end. V gene TRBV10-3 combines with J gene TRBJ2-3, with TRBD1 identical over 8 bases. The germline V gene has CDR1 ENHRY and CDR2 SYGVKD. Trimming cost V 2 bases and J 2 bases; bases outside gene matches: 9. This CDR3 region has 17 residues. The part of the CDR3 DNA that was read is TGTGCCATCAGTGAGACCGGACAGGGTACTCTCACAGATACG. Protein sequence: CAISETGQGTLTDT. The full CDR3 sequence reads CAISETGQGTLTDTQYF.

On this clone itself: From the germline J gene comes the end of the CDR3, since the read stops 3 residues before it. This sequence joins TRBV2 and TRBJ2-7, with 11 bases that match TRBD1. The germline gives CDR1 SNHLY, CDR2 FYNNEI. CDR3 length equals 16 residues. V was pared by 6 bases and J by 3 bases, with 10 bases of the junction left unmatched. Incomplete CDR3 DNA: TGTGCCAGCAGGGACAGGGGGCCCCCCGCATACTACGAG. Translation: CASRDRGPPAYYE. The full CDR3 reads CASRDRGPPAYYEQYF.

In this sample, this clone turned up many times. The CDR3 extends 3 residues past the end of the read, so its final part is completed from the germline J gene. The chain couples TRBV20-1 to TRBJ2-4; no clear D gene. Trimming shortened V by 6 bases and J by 0 bases, and 12 bases separated the two germline ends. The germline V gene encodes CDR1 DFQATT and CDR2 SNEGSKA (reference sequence). CDR3 length: 14 residues. The part of the CDR3 DNA that was read is TGCAGTGCAGTGCAACCGGGAGCCAAAAACATT. Translation: CSAVQPGAKNI. The CDR3 reads in full as CSAVQPGAKNIQYF.

In its sample, this clone was seen many times. The observed sequence ends 3 residues before the CDR3 terminus, with the missing tail filled in from the germline J gene. The gene calls are TRBV19 and TRBJ1-5; the match to TRBD1 covers 9 bases. The CDR3 extends over 18 amino acids. V trimming: 5 bases; J trimming: 1 base; junction bases outside the gene matches: 12. Per the germline V gene, CDR1 is LNHDA and CDR2 is SQIVND (reference sequence). The DNA read from the CDR3 is TGTGCCAGTAGTTTCGGAACCGGGACAGGGTTAAGCAATCAGCCC. Translating it yields CASSFGTGTGLSNQP. The whole CDR3 sequence reads CASSFGTGTGLSNQPQHF.

The sample holds many counts of this clone. The read halts 3 residues ahead of the CDR3 end, with the missing end drawn from the germline J gene. The gene calls are TRBV2 and TRBJ1-3; TRBD1 might be the D (5 bases). V was cut by 2 bases and J by 3 bases, with 14 bases left in between. Germline V lookup: CDR1 SNHLY, CDR2 FYNNEI. This CDR3 has 16 amino acids. CDR3 DNA, as far as it was read: TGTGCCAGCAGTGAATATCTGGGGCTTGGTGGAAACACC. Translated: CASSEYLGLGGNT. The entire CDR3 is CASSEYLGLGGNTIYF.

At least ten counts were recorded for this clone. Read coverage stops 3 residues before the CDR3 terminus; the germline J gene supplies the remainder. This chain links TRBV12-3 or TRBV12-4 with TRBJ2-3, with 7 bases that match TRBD1. V lost 3 bases, J lost 0 bases, and 3 bases stayed unmatched. CDR3 size: 15 residues. The sequenced CDR3 bases are TGTGCCAGCAGTTTTTACAGGGGTAGCACAGATACG. Its translation: CASSFYRGSTDT. From start to end, the CDR3 is CASSFYRGSTDTQYF.

This clone has at least ten counts. This chain's CDR3 is CASSDSRRGGSYNEQFF. The covered CDR3 bases are TGTGCCAGCAGTGACTCGAGGCGGGGGGGATCCTACAATGAG. V is TRBV6-4 and J is TRBJ2-1; TRBD2 matches at 9 bases. The CDR3 end falls 3 residues outside the read, so it is completed with the germline J gene. The germline V gene has CDR1 MRHNA and CDR2 SNTAGT. V dropped 0 bases and J dropped 1; count of bases not matched to a gene: 4. This CDR3 comprises 17 residues.

This clone was counted ten times or more. The CDR3 extends 3 residues past the end of the read, so its final part is completed from the germline J gene. The chain uses TRBV2 and TRBJ2-7; a weak D match, TRBD2 (5 bases). Deletions cut 11 bases from V and 1 base from J, with 15 bases between. The CDR3 runs 13 residues. The germline gives CDR1 SNHLY, CDR2 FYNNEI. The CDR3 loop is CAQRLPYSYEQYF. Partial CDR3 DNA: TGTGCCCAGCGGCTACCCTATTCCTACGAG.

Ten or more counts support this clone. The read comes to an end 3 residues before the CDR3 does, leaving the germline J gene to fill in the end. The chain couples TRBV2 to TRBJ1-1; 9 bases are shared with TRBD1. CDR1 is SNHLY, CDR2 FYNNEI, per germline. After removal of 7 bases from V and 3 bases from J, the junction contained 6 bases not matched to a gene. The CDR3 runs 14 residues. The covered CDR3 bases are TGTGCCAGCACCAGGGACAGGGCTGACACTGAA. As protein: CASTRDRADTE. The complete CDR3 sequence is CASTRDRADTEAFF.

This clone has at least ten counts. The observed sequence ends 3 residues before the CDR3 terminus, with the missing tail filled in from the germline J gene. The chain couples TRBV5-1 to TRBJ1-4; TRBD1 matches 9 bases. Per germline, CDR1 SGHRS and CDR2 YFSETQ. The CDR3 is made up of 15 amino acids. CDR3: CASSLAAGQGGGLFF. The CDR3 DNA, read in part, is TGCGCCAGCAGCTTGGCCGCGGGACAGGGAGGCGGA.

This clone occurred many times. The read ends 3 residues shy of where the CDR3 ends; the end is completed using the germline J gene. The rearrangement links TRBV10-1 to TRBJ1-5; D unresolved. The CDR3 length is 13 residues. V shed 3 bases and J shed 4 bases, with 7 bases lying between them. Germline-derived CDR1 and CDR2 are WNHNN and SYGVQD (reference sequence). The chain's CDR3 is CASSDGGNQPQHF. CDR3 DNA, as far as it was read: TGCGCCAGCAGTGATGGAGGGAATCAGCCC.

This clone has ten or more counts. The DNA ends 3 residues before the CDR3 does, and the rest of the CDR3 is filled in from the germline J gene. The V gene is TRBV19, the J gene TRBJ2-7; 8 bases line up with TRBD1. Germline V gene data show CDR1 as LNHDA and CDR2 as SQIVND (reference sequence). V was pared by 7 bases and J by 4 bases, with 6 bases of the junction left unmatched. This CDR3 has 13 residues. CDR3 DNA (partial): TGTGCCAGTACCCACGGACAGGGATACGAG. This codes for CASTHGQGYE. The complete CDR3 sequence is CASTHGQGYEQYF.

This clone was counted ten times or more. CDR3 bases read: TGCGCCAGCAGTCCCCGGGACAGACCAAATCAGCCC. This codes for CASSPRDRPNQP. The whole CDR3 is CASSPRDRPNQPQHF. V and J are TRBV10-1 and TRBJ1-5; 7 bases match TRBD1. The read ends 3 residues shy of where the CDR3 ends; the end is completed using the germline J gene. Germline values: CDR1 WNHNN, CDR2 SYGVQD (reference sequence). There are 15 residues in the CDR3. V shed 5 bases, J shed 4 bases, and the junction held 8 bases outside the gene matches.

Many counts were recorded for this clone. The CDR3 goes on 3 residues after the read ends, and that part is filled in from the germline J gene. This chain uses TRBV7-9 with TRBJ2-5; TRBD1 might be the D (5 bases). The CDR3 is 12 residues long. Deletions cut 7 bases from V and 4 bases from J, with 10 bases between. The V gene's germline CDR1 is SEHNR and CDR2 FQNEAQ (reference sequence). The CDR3 loop is CASMRTRETQYF. The CDR3 DNA, read in part, is TGTGCCAGCATGCGGACACGAGAGACC.